What follows are 9 T cell receptor beta chains derived from one specimen sequenced in a study of shared clonotypes between healthy human individuals. Method: immunoSEQ multiplex PCR; TCRdb's copy keeps in-frame clones and lacks some. Of millions of clones listed, 85% to 95% are singletons. The sequenced material came from naive CD4+ T cells from PBMCs. Subset in this sample: CD45RA+ positively selected. The receptors originated from a man between 18 and 35 years old in good health. Some clones in this sample may be carry-over from other donors' samples.

The chain is built from TRBV28 and TRBJ1-2; 8 bases agree with TRBD1. V lost 1 base and J lost 11; bases outside the gene matches: 9. Per the germline V gene, CDR1 is MDHEN and CDR2 is SYDVKM. The CDR3 is made up of 14 amino acids. The CDR3 here is CASSLSDRDSRYTF. In nucleotides, the CDR3 is TGTGCCAGCAGTTTATCGGACAGGGACTCAAGGTACACCTTC.

This clone showed up just a few times. The chain joins TRBV18 to TRBJ1-1; D unresolved. Between the trimmed V and J ends, which lost 3 bases and 3 bases, there was a span of 14 bases. Per the germline V gene, CDR1 is KGHSH and CDR2 is LQKENI. The CDR3 covers 15 residues. CDR3 amino acids: CASSPQSGMDTEAFF. As DNA, the CDR3 is TGTGCCAGCTCACCTCAAAGCGGGATGGACACTGAAGCTTTCTTT.

The gene calls are TRBV28 and TRBJ2-7; a weak D match, TRBD1 (7 bases). Between the trimmed V and J ends, which lost 7 bases and 5 bases, there was a span of 24 bases. The CDR3 is made up of 16 amino acids. Looked up from germline, CDR1 is MDHEN and CDR2 is SYDVKM. In DNA, the CDR3 is TGTGCCAGCATCGGTGGGGGGCGACAGGGTCTTGACGAGCAGTACTTC. It is translated as CASIGGGRQGLDEQYF.

The V gene is TRBV11-2, the J gene TRBJ1-3, with 9 bases lining up with TRBD1. Per germline, CDR1 SGHAT and CDR2 FQNNGV. The CDR3 extends over 18 amino acids. V gave up 1 base and J gave up 0 bases; unmatched junction bases: 7. This chain's CDR3 is CASSLGGQGTFSGNTIYF. The CDR3 coding sequence is TGTGCCAGCAGCTTAGGTGGACAGGGGACATTCTCTGGAAACACCATATATTTT.

This clone has just one count. The sample has other DNA sequences that encode this CDR3 too. V gene TRBV5-1 combines with J gene TRBJ1-1; D is uncertain. The length of the CDR3 is 11 residues. Looked up from germline, CDR1 is SGHRS and CDR2 is YFSETQ. Deletions cut 0 bases from V and 7 bases from J, with 4 bases between. CDR3 sequence (DNA): TGCGCCAGCAGCTTGGGGGTTGAAGCTTTCTTT. This encodes CASSLGVEAFF.

This rearrangement joins TRBV5-1 to TRBJ2-7; D possibly matches TRBD1 or TRBD2 (6 bases each). CDR1 SGHRS and CDR2 YFSETQ come from the germline V gene. This CDR3 is 13 amino acids long. Trimming cost V 4 bases and J 3 bases, with 11 bases left between them. The CDR3 DNA reads as TGCGCCAGCAGCGGGGGGCAGTACTACGAGCAGTACTTC. Protein sequence: CASSGGQYYEQYF.

About this clone: Other DNA sequences from this sample encode an identical CDR3 as well. The chain uses TRBV19 and TRBJ1-5, with 7 bases aligning to TRBD1. Germline CDR1 reads LNHDA; CDR2 reads SQIVND (reference sequence). Unmatched junction bases numbered 4, after V lost 3 bases and J lost 2 bases. This CDR3 comprises 15 residues. The CDR3 nucleotides read TGTGCCAGTAGTATTCGGCAGGGGGGCAATCAGCCCCAGCATTTT. Encoded protein: CASSIRQGGNQPQHF.

The rearrangement joins TRBV9 to TRBJ2-7; no definite D call. Trimming cost V 0 bases and J 3 bases, with 13 bases left between them. The CDR3 extends over 15 amino acids. Germline assignment: CDR1 SGDLS and CDR2 YYNGEE. The CDR3 region is CASSVAPGFDYEQYF. CDR3 DNA sequence: TGTGCCAGCAGCGTAGCTCCCGGGTTCGACTACGAGCAGTACTTC.

J is TRBJ1-3 and V is TRBV6-6, with D unresolved. With 4 bases removed from V and 4 bases from J, the gap between germline ends came to 14 bases. The CDR3 is made up of 15 amino acids. Germline lookup yields CDR1 MNHNY and CDR2 SVGAGI (reference sequence). CDR3 sequence (DNA): TGTGCCAGCAGTTCCCCCCCGGACCTCGGAAACACCATATATTTT. Its protein is CASSSPPDLGNTIYF.